The present T cell receptor beta chain was sequenced within a study of CD8+ T cells in alopecia areata. General observations from the study: Normal scalp showed lower clonality than lesional scalp, especially alopecia totalis/universalis.

V dropped 1 base and J dropped 2 bases, with 12 bases sitting between them. Germline V gives CDR1 MGHRA, CDR2 YSYEKL. The CDR3 is made up of 15 amino acids. About this clone itself: Its antigen remains unknown.

Extracted RNA was reverse transcribed into cDNA, the sequencing template. Clones were sequenced by immunoSEQ multiplex PCR, and TCRdb holds only the in-frame ones, with some missing. Among about 120,000 clones listed, 61% were seen once. Documented treatment: oral pan-JAK inhibitor, 5-10 mg twice daily. The source of this sequence is a human donor with alopecia areata. The chain is built from TRBV4-1 and TRBJ2-7; no firm D call. Source: CD4+ T cells sorted from blood, taken at week 4, from a patient treated with tofacitinib. This chain's CDR3 is CASSQVQEIAYEQYF. CDR3 sequence (DNA): TGCGCCAGCAGCCAAGTTCAAGAAATCGCCTACGAGCAGTACTTC.